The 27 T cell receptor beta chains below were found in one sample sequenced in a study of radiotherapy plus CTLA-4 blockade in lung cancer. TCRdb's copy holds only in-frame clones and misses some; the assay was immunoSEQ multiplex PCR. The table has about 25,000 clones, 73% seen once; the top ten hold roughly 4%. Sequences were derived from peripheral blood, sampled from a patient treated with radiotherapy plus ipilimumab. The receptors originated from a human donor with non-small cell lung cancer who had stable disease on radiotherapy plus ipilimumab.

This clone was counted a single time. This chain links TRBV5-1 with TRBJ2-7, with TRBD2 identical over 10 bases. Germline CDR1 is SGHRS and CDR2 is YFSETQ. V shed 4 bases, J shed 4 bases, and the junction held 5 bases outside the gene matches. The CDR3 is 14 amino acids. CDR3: CASSPAGGKYEQYF. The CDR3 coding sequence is TGCGCCAGCAGCCCAGCGGGAGGGAAGTACGAGCAGTACTTC.

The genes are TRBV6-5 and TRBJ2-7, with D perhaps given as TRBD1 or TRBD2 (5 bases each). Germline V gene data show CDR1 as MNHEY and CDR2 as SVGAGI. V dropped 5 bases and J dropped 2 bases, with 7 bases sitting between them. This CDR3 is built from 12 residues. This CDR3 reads CASSPGPYEQYF. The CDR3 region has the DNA TGTGCCAGCAGTCCGGGACCCTACGAGCAGTACTTC.

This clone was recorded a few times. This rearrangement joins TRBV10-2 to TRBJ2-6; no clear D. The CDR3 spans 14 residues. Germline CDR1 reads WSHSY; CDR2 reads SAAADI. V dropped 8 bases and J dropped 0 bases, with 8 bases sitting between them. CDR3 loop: CASLKSSGANVLTF. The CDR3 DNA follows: TGCGCCAGCCTGAAAAGCTCTGGGGCCAACGTCCTGACTTTC.

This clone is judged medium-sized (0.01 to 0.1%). CDR3 sequence: CASLDGRTTNEKLFF. The CDR3 region has the DNA TGTGCCAGCCTAGACGGACGCACAACTAATGAAAAACTGTTTTTT. This rearrangement joins TRBV6-1 to TRBJ1-4, with no clear D. The ends were cut back, 8 bases at V and 0 bases at J, with 13 bases in the middle. CDR1 MNHNS and CDR2 SASEGT come from the germline V gene. The CDR3 length is 15 residues.

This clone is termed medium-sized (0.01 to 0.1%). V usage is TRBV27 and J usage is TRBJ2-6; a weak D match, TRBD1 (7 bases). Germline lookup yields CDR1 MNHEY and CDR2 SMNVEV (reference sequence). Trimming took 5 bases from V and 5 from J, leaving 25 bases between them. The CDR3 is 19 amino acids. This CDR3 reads CASSPRTGTGVGRANVLTF. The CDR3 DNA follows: TGTGCCAGCAGTCCCCGGACAGGAACGGGGGTGGGTAGGGCCAACGTCCTGACTTTC.

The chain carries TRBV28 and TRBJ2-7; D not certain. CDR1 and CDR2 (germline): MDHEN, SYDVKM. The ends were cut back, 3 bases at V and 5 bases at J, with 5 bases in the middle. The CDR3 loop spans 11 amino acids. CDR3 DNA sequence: TGTGCCAGCAGTTTGGGGAACGAGCAGTACTTC. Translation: CASSLGNEQYF.

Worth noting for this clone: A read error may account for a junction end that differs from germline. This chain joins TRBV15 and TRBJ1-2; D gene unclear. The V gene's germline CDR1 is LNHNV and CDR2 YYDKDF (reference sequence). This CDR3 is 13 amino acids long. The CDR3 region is CATSRDLNYGYTF. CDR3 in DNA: TGTGCCACCAGCCGAGATTTAAACTATGGCTACACCTTC.

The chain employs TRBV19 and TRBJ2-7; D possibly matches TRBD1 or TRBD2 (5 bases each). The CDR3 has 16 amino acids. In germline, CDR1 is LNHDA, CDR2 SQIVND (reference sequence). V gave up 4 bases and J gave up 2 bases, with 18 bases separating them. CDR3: CASSSMSGAYAYEQYF. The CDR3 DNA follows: TGTGCCAGTAGTAGTATGTCCGGGGCGTACGCCTACGAGCAGTACTTC.

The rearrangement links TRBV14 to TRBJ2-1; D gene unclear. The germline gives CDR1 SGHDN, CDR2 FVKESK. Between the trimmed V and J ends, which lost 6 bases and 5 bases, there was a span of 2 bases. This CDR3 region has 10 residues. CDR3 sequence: CASSNNEQFF. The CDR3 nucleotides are TGTGCCAGCAGTAACAATGAGCAGTTCTTC.

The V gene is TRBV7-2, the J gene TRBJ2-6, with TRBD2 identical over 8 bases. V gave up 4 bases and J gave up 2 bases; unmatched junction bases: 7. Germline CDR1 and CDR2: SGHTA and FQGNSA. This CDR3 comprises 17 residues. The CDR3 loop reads CASSSAGTSTGANVLTF. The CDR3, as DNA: TGTGCCAGCAGCTCCGCCGGGACTAGTACTGGGGCCAACGTCCTGACTTTC.

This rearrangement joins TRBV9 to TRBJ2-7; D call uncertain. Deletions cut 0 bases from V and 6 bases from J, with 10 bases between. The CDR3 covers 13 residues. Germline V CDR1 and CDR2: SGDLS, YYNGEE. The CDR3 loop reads CASSVANVGEQYF. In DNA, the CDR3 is TGTGCCAGCAGCGTAGCCAACGTGGGCGAGCAGTACTTC.

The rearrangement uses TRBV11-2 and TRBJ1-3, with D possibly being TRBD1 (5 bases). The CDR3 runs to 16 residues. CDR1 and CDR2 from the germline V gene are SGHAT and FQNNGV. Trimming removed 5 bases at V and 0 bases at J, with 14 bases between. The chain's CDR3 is CASSLPRGPSGNTIYF. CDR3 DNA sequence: TGTGCCAGCAGCCTCCCGCGGGGCCCCTCTGGAAACACCATATATTTT. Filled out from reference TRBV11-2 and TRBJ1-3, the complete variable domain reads EAGVAQSPRYKIIEKRQSVAFWCNPISGHATLYWYQQILGQGPKLLIQFQNNGVVDDSQLPKDRFSAERLKGVDSTLKIQPAKLEDSAVYLCASSLPRGPSGNTIYFGEGSWLTVV.

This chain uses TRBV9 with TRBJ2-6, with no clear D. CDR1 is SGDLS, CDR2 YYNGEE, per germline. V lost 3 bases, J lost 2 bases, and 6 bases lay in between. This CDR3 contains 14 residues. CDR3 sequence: CASSEVAGANVLTF. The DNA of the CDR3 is TGTGCCAGCAGCGAGGTGGCTGGGGCCAACGTCCTGACTTTC. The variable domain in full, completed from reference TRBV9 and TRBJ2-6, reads DSGVTQTPKHLITATGQRVTLRCSPRSGDLSVYWYQQSLDQGLQFLIQYYNGEERAKGNILERFSAQQFPDLHSELNLSSLELGDSALYFCASSEVAGANVLTFGAGSRLTVL.

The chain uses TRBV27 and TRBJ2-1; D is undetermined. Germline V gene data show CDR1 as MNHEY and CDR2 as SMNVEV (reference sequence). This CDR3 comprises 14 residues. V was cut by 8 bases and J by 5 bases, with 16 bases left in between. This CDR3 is CASSTVRVNNEQFF. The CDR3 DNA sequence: TGTGCCAGCTCCACCGTCCGGGTAAACAATGAGCAGTTCTTC.

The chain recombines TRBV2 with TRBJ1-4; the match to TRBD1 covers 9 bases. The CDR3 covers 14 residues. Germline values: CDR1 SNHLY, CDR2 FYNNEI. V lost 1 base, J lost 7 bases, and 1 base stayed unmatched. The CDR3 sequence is CASSEGTGVEKLFF. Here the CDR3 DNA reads TGTGCCAGCAGTGAAGGGACAGGGGTTGAAAAACTGTTTTTT.

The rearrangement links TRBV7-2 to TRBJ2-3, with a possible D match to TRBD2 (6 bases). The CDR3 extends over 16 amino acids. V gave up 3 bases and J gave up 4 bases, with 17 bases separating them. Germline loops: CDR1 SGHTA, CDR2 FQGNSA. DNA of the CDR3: TGTGCCAGCAGCTTGGGGACTGGCGGACCCTCAGATACGCAGTATTTT. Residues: CASSLGTGGPSDTQYF.

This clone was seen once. In nucleotides, the CDR3 is TGTGCCAGCAGCTCCCGGGGGCGGGAGAGGTCCAAAAACATTCAGTACTTC. It yields the protein CASSSRGRERSKNIQYF. The chain has TRBV7-8 and TRBJ2-4; D perhaps matches TRBD2 (7 bases). CDR3 length equals 17 residues. The V end lost 4 bases, the J end lost 2 bases, and 18 bases lay between the germline ends. In germline, CDR1 is SGHVS, CDR2 FQNEAQ.

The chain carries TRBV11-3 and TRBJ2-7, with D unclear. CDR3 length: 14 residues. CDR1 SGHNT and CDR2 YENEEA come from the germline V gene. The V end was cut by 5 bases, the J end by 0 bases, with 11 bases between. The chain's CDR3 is CASSDDEISYEQYF. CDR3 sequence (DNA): TGTGCCAGCAGCGACGATGAGATCTCCTACGAGCAGTACTTC. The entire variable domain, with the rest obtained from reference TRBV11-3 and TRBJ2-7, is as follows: EAGVVQSPRYKIIEKKQPVAFWCNPISGHNTLYWYLQNLGQGPELLIRYENEEAVDDSQLPKDRFSAERLKGVDSTLKIQPAELGDSAVYLCASSDDEISYEQYFGPGTRLTVT.

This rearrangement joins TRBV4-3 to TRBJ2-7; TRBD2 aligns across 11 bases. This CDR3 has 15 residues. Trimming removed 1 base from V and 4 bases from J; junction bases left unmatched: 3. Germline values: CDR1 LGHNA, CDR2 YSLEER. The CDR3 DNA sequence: TGCGCCAGCAGCCAAGTTATAGCGGGAGGGTACGAGCAGTACTTC. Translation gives CASSQVIAGGYEQYF.

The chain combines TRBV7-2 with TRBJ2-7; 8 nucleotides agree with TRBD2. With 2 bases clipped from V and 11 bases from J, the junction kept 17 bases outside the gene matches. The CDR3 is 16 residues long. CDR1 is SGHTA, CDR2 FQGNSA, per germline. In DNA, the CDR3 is TGTGCCAGCAGCTTAACCTTATCCCCTAGCGGGCCCGGCGAGTACTTC. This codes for CASSLTLSPSGPGEYF.

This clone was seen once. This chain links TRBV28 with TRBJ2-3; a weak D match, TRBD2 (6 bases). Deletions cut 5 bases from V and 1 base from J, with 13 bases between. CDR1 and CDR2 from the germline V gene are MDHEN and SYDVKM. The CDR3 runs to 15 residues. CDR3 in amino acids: CASSPQAGGTDTQYF. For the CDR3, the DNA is TGTGCCAGCAGTCCGCAAGCGGGCGGCACAGATACGCAGTATTTT.

This chain's CDR3 is CASSWGERRWNTEAFF. CDR3 sequence (DNA): TGTGCCAGTAGTTGGGGGGAGCGAAGGTGGAATACTGAAGCTTTCTTT. The rearrangement joins TRBV19 to TRBJ1-1; D possibly corresponds to TRBD1 (5 bases). Germline assignment: CDR1 LNHDA and CDR2 SQIVND (reference sequence). The CDR3 sequence is 16 residues long. V lost 5 bases and J lost 5, with 21 bases in between.

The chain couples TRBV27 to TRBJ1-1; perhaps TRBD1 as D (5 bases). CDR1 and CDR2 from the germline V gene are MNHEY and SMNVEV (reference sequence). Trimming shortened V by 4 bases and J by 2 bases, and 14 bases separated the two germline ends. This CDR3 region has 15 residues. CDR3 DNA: TGTGCCAGCAGTTGGAGTGCAGGGTTAAACACTGAAGCTTTCTTT. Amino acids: CASSWSAGLNTEAFF.

The CDR3 DNA follows: TGTGCCAGCAGCGTAGGTAGAGGGACTAGCGGGAGTGATACGCAGTATTTT. Translation: CASSVGRGTSGSDTQYF. The chain has TRBV9 and TRBJ2-3; 14 nucleotides line up with TRBD2. V dropped 0 bases and J dropped 6; count of bases not matched to a gene: 6. CDR1 and CDR2 (germline): SGDLS, YYNGEE. The length of the CDR3 is 17 residues.

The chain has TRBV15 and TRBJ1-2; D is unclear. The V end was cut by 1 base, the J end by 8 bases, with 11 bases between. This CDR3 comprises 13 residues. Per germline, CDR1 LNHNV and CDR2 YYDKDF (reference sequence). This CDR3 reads CATSRGGRSGYTF. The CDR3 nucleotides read TGTGCCACCAGCAGAGGAGGGAGGAGCGGCTACACCTTC. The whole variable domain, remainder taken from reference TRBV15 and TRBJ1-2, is DAMVIQNPRYQVTQFGKPVTLSCSQTLNHNVMYWYQQKSSQAPKLLFHYYDKDFNNEADTPDNFQSRRPNTSFCFLDIRSPGLGDTAMYLCATSRGGRSGYTFGSGTRLTVV.

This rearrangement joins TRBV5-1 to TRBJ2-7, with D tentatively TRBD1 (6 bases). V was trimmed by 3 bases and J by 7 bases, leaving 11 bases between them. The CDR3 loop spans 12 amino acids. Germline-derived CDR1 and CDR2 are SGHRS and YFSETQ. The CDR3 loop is CASSSQGLEQYF. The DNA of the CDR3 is TGCGCCAGCAGCTCCCAGGGGCTGGAGCAGTACTTC.

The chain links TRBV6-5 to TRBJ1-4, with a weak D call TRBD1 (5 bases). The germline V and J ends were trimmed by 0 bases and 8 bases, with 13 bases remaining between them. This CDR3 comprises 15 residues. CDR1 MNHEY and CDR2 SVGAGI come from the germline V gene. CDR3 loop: CASSYSPGVEEKLFF. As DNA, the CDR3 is TGTGCCAGCAGTTACTCGCCGGGGGTTGAGGAAAAACTGTTTTTT.